This T cell receptor beta chain was obtained from a study of identical twins. Study outcomes and limitations: Out-of-frame alpha sequences common to twins were enriched for low generation probability.

Note on this clonotype: What it recognizes is unknown.

cDNA carried unique molecular identifiers, and a universal primer site was added by template switching. TCRdb reprocessed the 5' RACE reads via MiXCR and lists one record per CDR3 protein. This sample has roughly 770,000 distinct CDR3 sequences, with about 20% found just once. These data also featured in a second study, about T cells expressing NK-cell markers. That report notes: Seven HCMV-seropositive donors and one seronegative donor made up the eight sequenced donors. The study did not resolve the HCMV specificity of expanded NKG2C+ T cell clones.

The receptor comes from a woman under 30 in good health. Sequencing used PBMCs.

The CDR3 loop reads CASSQELADYNEQFF. The CDR3 nucleotides read TGCGCCAGCAGCCAAGAACTAGCGGATTACAATGAGCAGTTCTTC. The J gene is TRBJ2-1, the V gene TRBV4-3; 8 positions agree with TRBD2. CDR3 length: 15 amino acids. Germline CDR1 and CDR2: LGHNA and YSLEER. Losses at the gene ends were 0 bases for V and 4 bases for J; bases not matched to a gene: 2.